The next 17 T cell receptor beta chains were all read from a single sample in a study of T cell changes during pregnancy in multiple sclerosis. Profiled with immunoSEQ multiplex PCR; TCRdb holds only in-frame clones, not every one. Here the sample spans approximately 99,000 clones, 90% to 95% being singletons. Sequencing was performed on peripheral blood, taken after pregnancy. These receptor sequences come from a female donor with multiple sclerosis, enrolled in a pregnancy study.

The chain recombines TRBV19 with TRBJ2-3; D is ambiguous. V was cut by 6 bases and J by 1 base, with 8 bases left in between. CDR1 and CDR2 from the germline V gene are LNHDA and SQIVND (reference sequence). The CDR3 consists of 13 residues. The CDR3 DNA sequence: TGTGCCAGTAGCATGGCTGGCACAGATACGCAGTATTTT. This encodes CASSMAGTDTQYF.

This sequence joins TRBV4-1 and TRBJ1-1, with D maybe TRBD1 (6 bases). Germline lookup yields CDR1 MGHRA and CDR2 YSYEKL. Trimming took off 4 bases at V and 8 bases at J, with 11 bases between the two ends. The CDR3 contains 12 residues. The CDR3 loop reads CASSPGTPEAFF. As DNA, the CDR3 is TGCGCCAGCAGCCCCGGGACACCCGAAGCTTTCTTT.

The CDR3 DNA sequence: TGCGCCAGCAGCTTGATATTCAGCGGGAGAACAGATACGCAGTATTTT. Encoded protein: CASSLIFSGRTDTQYF. The chain links TRBV5-1 to TRBJ2-3; 8 nucleotides match TRBD2. Germline CDR1 and CDR2: SGHRS and YFSETQ. The CDR3 has 16 amino acids. J was trimmed by 3 bases and V by 1 base; bases with no gene match: 7. Filled out from reference TRBV5-1 and TRBJ2-3, the complete variable domain reads KAGVTQTPRYLIKTRGQQVTLSCSPISGHRSVSWYQQTPGQGLQFLFEYFSETQRNKGNFPGRFSGRQFSNSRSEMNVSTLELGDSALYLCASSLIFSGRTDTQYFGPGTRLTVL.

This clone has only one observation. The chain carries TRBV5-4 and TRBJ2-7; TRBD2 matches at 7 bases. This CDR3 has 16 amino acids. Trimming cost V 1 base and J 1 base; bases outside gene matches: 8. CDR1 is SGHNT and CDR2 is YYREEE in the germline V gene (reference sequence). The CDR3 is CASSLRRERGSYEQYF. The CDR3 DNA follows: TGTGCCAGCAGCTTGCGGCGGGAGCGGGGTTCCTACGAGCAGTACTTC. The variable domain in full, with the rest retrieved from reference TRBV5-4 and TRBJ2-7, is ETGVTQSPTHLIKTRGQQVTLRCSSQSGHNTVSWYQQALGQGPQFIFQYYREEENGRGNFPPRFSGLQFPNYSSELNVNALELDDSALYLCASSLRRERGSYEQYFGPGTRLTVT.

V and J are TRBV7-9 and TRBJ2-1; D gene ambiguous. The CDR3 consists of 16 residues. The V end lost 5 bases, the J end lost 1 base, and 15 bases lay between the germline ends. Per the germline V gene, CDR1 is SEHNR and CDR2 is FQNEAQ (reference sequence). The CDR3 DNA is TGTGCCAGCAGCCCCTTGGCGGAGTCATCCTACAATGAGCAGTTCTTC. This sequence encodes CASSPLAESSYNEQFF.

This clone was observed once. The chain uses TRBV28 and TRBJ2-1; 10 bases match TRBD1. The CDR3 has 14 residues. Germline CDR1 MDHEN, CDR2 SYDVKM. V lost 6 bases, J lost 4 bases, and 3 bases stayed unmatched. The CDR3 nucleotides are TGTGCCAGCAGCTGGGGACAGGGGTACAATGAGCAGTTCTTC. Translating gives CASSWGQGYNEQFF.

The rearrangement joins TRBV19 to TRBJ2-3; D might be TRBD1 (5 bases). Germline CDR1 LNHDA, CDR2 SQIVND (reference sequence). V was pared by 1 base and J by 1 base, with 9 bases between. The CDR3 has 15 residues. Here the CDR3 DNA reads TGTGCCAGTAGTATAGCAGGGTATGGCACAGATACGCAGTATTTT. It encodes CASSIAGYGTDTQYF.

The J gene is TRBJ2-1, the V gene TRBV6-6, with a possible D match to TRBD1 (5 bases). This CDR3 region has 11 residues. Germline CDR1 MNHNY, CDR2 SVGAGI (reference sequence). Trimming stripped 10 bases from V and 12 bases from J, with 16 bases between. CDR3 amino acids: CATSIGVRQFF. The CDR3 region has the DNA TGTGCCACTTCGATAGGGGTGAGGCAGTTCTTC.

The chain combines TRBV30 with TRBJ2-5; TRBD1 is a possible D gene (6 bases). The CDR3 extends over 13 amino acids. Germline V gives CDR1 GTSNPN, CDR2 SVGIG (reference sequence). V gave up 2 bases and J gave up 5 bases, with 12 bases separating them. The CDR3 sequence: CAWSTGNIETQYF. DNA for the CDR3: TGTGCCTGGAGTACAGGGAATATTGAGACCCAGTACTTC.

The rearrangement links TRBV5-1 to TRBJ2-7; weak D call: TRBD2 (5 bases). Germline lookup yields CDR1 SGHRS and CDR2 YFSETQ. Deletions cut 1 base from V and 3 bases from J, with 14 bases between. The CDR3 runs to 15 residues. The DNA for the CDR3 is TGCGCCAGCAGCTTGTCCAGCGGCGTAATCTACGAGCAGTACTTC. Translation gives CASSLSSGVIYEQYF.

The chain uses TRBV28 and TRBJ2-6; the match to TRBD1 covers 9 bases. After removal of 7 bases from V and 2 bases from J, the junction contained 9 bases not matched to a gene. Germline CDR1 reads MDHEN; CDR2 reads SYDVKM. The CDR3 length is 17 residues. The CDR3: CASTGGQGFAGANVLTF. The DNA for the CDR3 is TGTGCCAGCACCGGCGGACAGGGGTTTGCTGGGGCCAACGTCCTGACTTTC.

The chain carries TRBV9 and TRBJ2-1; 8 bases agree with TRBD1. CDR1 and CDR2 (germline): SGDLS, YYNGEE. The CDR3 is 16 residues long. V gave up 0 bases and J gave up 3 bases; unmatched junction bases: 5. This chain's CDR3 is CASSVVAGGNYNEQFF. In nucleotides, the CDR3 is TGTGCCAGCAGCGTAGTGGCAGGGGGCAACTACAATGAGCAGTTCTTC.

The chain couples TRBV7-2 to TRBJ2-3; D uncertain. This CDR3 is built from 15 residues. Between the trimmed V and J ends, which lost 1 base and 2 bases, there was a span of 10 bases. The germline V gene encodes CDR1 SGHTA and CDR2 FQGNSA. CDR3 coding DNA: TGTGCCAGCAGCTTAGGAATACGGGTCACAGATACGCAGTATTTT. This encodes CASSLGIRVTDTQYF.

The chain is built from TRBV19 and TRBJ1-1, with TRBD1 identical over 11 bases. The trim removed 5 bases at V and 2 bases at J, leaving 4 bases unmatched. Germline values: CDR1 LNHDA, CDR2 SQIVND (reference sequence). This CDR3 region has 15 residues. The CDR3 region has the DNA TGTGCCAGTAGTTTTCGGACAGGGGGCAACACTGAAGCTTTCTTT. Encoded protein: CASSFRTGGNTEAFF.

The chain is built from TRBV27 and TRBJ2-5, with TRBD2 matching 8 bases. In germline, CDR1 is MNHEY, CDR2 SMNVEV (reference sequence). The CDR3 spans 15 residues. After removal of 2 bases from V and 4 bases from J, the junction contained 6 bases not matched to a gene. This CDR3 reads CASSLSAAGGETQYF. For the CDR3, the DNA is TGTGCCAGCAGTTTAAGTGCCGCGGGGGGAGAGACCCAGTACTTC.

The chain joins TRBV6-5 to TRBJ2-7, with 7 nucleotides matching TRBD2. The CDR3 is 14 residues long. The V segment lost 2 bases and the J segment 3 bases; nucleotides outside the gene matches: 4. Germline V gene data show CDR1 as MNHEY and CDR2 as SVGAGI. The CDR3 nucleotides are TGTGCCAGCAGTTACGGCGGGAGCGGCTACGAGCAGTACTTC. Protein: CASSYGGSGYEQYF.

The CDR3 is CASSSDRGGGTQYF. CDR3 bases: TGTGCCAGCAGCTCCGACAGGGGAGGAGGTACGCAGTATTTT. The V gene is TRBV5-6, the J gene TRBJ2-3, with 8 bases that match TRBD1. Trimming cost V 3 bases and J 8 bases; bases outside gene matches: 8. The germline V gene has CDR1 SGHDT and CDR2 YYEEEE. The CDR3 has 14 amino acids.